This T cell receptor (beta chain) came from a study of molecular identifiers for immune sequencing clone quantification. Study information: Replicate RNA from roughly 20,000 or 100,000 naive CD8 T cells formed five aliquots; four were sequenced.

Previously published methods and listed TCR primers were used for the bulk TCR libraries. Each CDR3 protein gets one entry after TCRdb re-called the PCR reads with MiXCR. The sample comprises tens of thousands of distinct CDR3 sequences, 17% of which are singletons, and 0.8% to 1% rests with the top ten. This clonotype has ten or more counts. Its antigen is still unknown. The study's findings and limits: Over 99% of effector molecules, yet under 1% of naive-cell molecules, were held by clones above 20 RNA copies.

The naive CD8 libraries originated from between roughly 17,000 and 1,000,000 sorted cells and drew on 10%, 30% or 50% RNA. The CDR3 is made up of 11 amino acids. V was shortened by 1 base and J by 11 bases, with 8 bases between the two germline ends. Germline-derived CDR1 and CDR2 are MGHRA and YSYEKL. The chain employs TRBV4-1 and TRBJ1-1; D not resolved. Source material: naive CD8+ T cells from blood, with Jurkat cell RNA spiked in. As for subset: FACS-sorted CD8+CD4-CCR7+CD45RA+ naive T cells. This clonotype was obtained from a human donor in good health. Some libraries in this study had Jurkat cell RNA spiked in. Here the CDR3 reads CASSQGAYAFF. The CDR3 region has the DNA TGCGCCAGCAGCCAAGGGGCGTATGCTTTCTTT.